This T cell receptor (beta chain) was documented in a study of cytomegalovirus exposure and HLA in healthy donors. At the level of the study: The 130 or so validation repertoires, a later analysis reported, used the same platform as the 600 to 700 repertoires from the first cohort.

General study points: Later, an analysis found that TCR clusters from the first cohort tended to co-occur in the roughly 130 validation repertoires. Many donors carried some public TCRs, although rarity characterized most TCR sequences.

Looked up from germline, CDR1 is LGHNA and CDR2 is YNFKEQ. The CDR3 extends over 15 amino acids. The junction had 7 bases not matched to a gene; V was cut back by 5 bases and J by 2 bases. TCRdb keeps only in-frame clones here, not all; method: immunoSEQ multiplex PCR. The sample has about 200,000 clones; roughly 82% are singletons. While the first cohort had hundreds of subjects, the donors belonged to the separate validation cohort of over a hundred subjects. To note about this clone: Its specificity is not known.

This sequence was found in a woman in her 30s in good health and CMV-seropositive. The sequencing sample was made of PBMCs. The gene calls are TRBV4-2 and TRBJ2-3; 7 bases match TRBD2. CDR3 loop: CASSSQRGNTDTQYF. The CDR3 DNA is TGTGCCAGCAGCTCTCAGCGGGGTAACACAGATACGCAGTATTTT.